These T cell receptor beta chains were read from a single sample in a study of follicular helper T cells after annual influenza vaccination. This table comes from immunoSEQ multiplex PCR, and its TCRdb copy is limited to in-frame clones, with some not included. Of 9,300 or so clones listed, 70% to 90% were seen once; the top ten hold about 3.7%. Sample: CXCR5+ CD38- circulating T follicular helper cells from blood, taken 7 days after influenza vaccination. Receptors originate from an adult who received the influenza vaccine. Each CDR3 is given with its conserved first and last residue. A D gene is named only where the DNA matches it firmly. Size is omitted from some rows. Given values are once, few, many or a class for expanded clones.

- TRBJ2-6 TRBV28 TRBD1 CASSSDRGAFGANVLTF TGTGCCAGCAGTTCCGACAGGGGAGCGTTTGGGGCCAACGTCCTGACTTTC
- TRBJ2-1 TRBV6-1 - CASSRGTSYNEQFF TGTGCCAGCAGTCGCGGGACGTCCTACAATGAGCAGTTCTTC
- TRBJ2-4 TRBV6-5 - CATRSGLAKNIQYF TGTGCCACGAGATCGGGACTGGCCAAAAACATTCAGTACTTC
- TRBJ2-3 TRBV4-3 TRBD1 CASSQATQTGGKDTQYF TGCGCCAGCAGCCAAGCAACCCAGACAGGGGGCAAAGATACGCAGTATTTT
- TRBJ2-1 TRBV7-8 - CASSKTRVSSNEQFF TGTGCCAGCAGCAAGACGAGAGTTTCAAGCAATGAGCAGTTCTTC
- TRBJ1-6 TRBV5-6 - CASSLAFRGRSPLHF TGTGCCAGCAGCTTGGCGTTCAGGGGCCGCTCACCCCTCCACTTT
once TRBJ2-5 TRBV18 - CASSPRKLQETQYF TGTGCCAGCTCACCACGCAAGCTCCAAGAGACCCAGTACTTC
- TRBJ1-2 TRBV6-6 TRBD1 CASSTGTGVGGYTF TGTGCCAGCAGTACCGGGACAGGGGTTGGGGGCTACACCTTC
once TRBJ1-1 TRBV28 TRBD1 CASSLAGQGGTEAFF TGTGCCAGCAGTTTAGCCGGACAGGGCGGGACTGAAGCTTTCTTT
- TRBJ1-5 TRBV19 - CASSIQPNSNQPQHF TGTGCCAGTAGTATACAGCCTAATAGCAATCAGCCCCAGCATTTT
- TRBJ2-7 TRBV2 - CASSEYDEQYF TGTGCCAGCAGTGAATATGACGAGCAGTACTTC
- TRBJ2-3 TRBV27 TRBD2 CASSKGLAGTSTDTQYF TGTGCCAGCAGTAAGGGACTAGCGGGAACTAGCACAGATACGCAGTATTTT
- TRBJ1-6 TRBV9 - CASSVGDGEKGSPLHF TGTGCCAGCAGCGTAGGAGATGGGGAGAAGGGCTCACCCCTCCACTTT
- TRBJ1-5 TRBV7-2 - CASSLGQASNQPQHF TGTGCCAGCAGCTTAGGACAGGCTAGCAATCAGCCCCAGCATTTT
- TRBJ1-5 TRBV19 - CASSIDLTRGQPQHF TGTGCCAGTAGTATAGATCTGACAAGAGGACAGCCCCAGCATTTT
- TRBJ2-7 TRBV7-2 TRBD1 CASSLASGQGAFYEQYF TGTGCCAGCAGCTTAGCGAGTGGACAGGGGGCTTTCTACGAGCAGTACTTC
- TRBJ1-2 TRBV6-6 - CASSHLSPRADGYTF TGTGCCAGCAGTCATCTCTCGCCCCGAGCGGATGGCTACACCTTC
- TRBJ2-3 TRBV19 - CATKSTGSSPDTQYF TGTGCCACTAAGAGTACAGGGTCGTCTCCAGATACGCAGTATTTT
- TRBJ1-1 TRBV30 - CAWSRGSTTEAFF TGTGCCTGGAGTCGGGGATCCACTACTGAAGCTTTCTTT
- TRBJ2-2 TRBV5-4 - CASSGGQKNTGELFF TGTGCCAGCAGCGGCGGACAGAAAAACACCGGGGAGCTGTTTTTT
- TRBJ2-5 TRBV7-8 - CASRFMGEETQYF TGTGCCAGCCGATTTATGGGGGAGGAGACCCAGTACTTC
- TRBJ2-1 TRBV2 - CASRVRNEQFF TGTGCCAGCAGGGTGAGGAATGAGCAGTTCTTC
few TRBJ1-2 TRBV4-1 TRBD1 CASSQVTGDGYTF TGCGCCAGCAGCCAAGTAACAGGGGATGGCTACACCTTC
- TRBJ2-2 TRBV9 - CASSVFNPPGTGELFF TGTGCCAGCAGCGTTTTCAACCCGCCGGGTACCGGGGAGCTGTTTTTT
- TRBJ1-5 TRBV27 TRBD1 CASSLAGGSNQPQHF TGTGCCAGCAGTTTAGCAGGGGGGAGCAATCAGCCCCAGCATTTT